This is a list of T cell receptor beta chains from one sample in a study of T cell responses to AZD1222 COVID-19 vaccine. TCRdb's copy holds only in-frame clones and misses some; the assay was immunoSEQ multiplex PCR. The data show 100,000 to 130,000 clones, 92% seen once. The starting material was peripheral blood, obtained 28 days after the second AZD1222 dose. Receptors were obtained from an adult who received the AZD1222 COVID-19 vaccine. Both conserved end residues are part of each CDR3. D genes are given only for firm matches.

CDR3 protein | J gene | V gene | D gene
CASRRGQGLGELFF | TRBJ2-2 | TRBV7-3 | TRBD1
CASRRGGAGQDSYGYTF | TRBJ1-2 | TRBV19 | TRBD1
CASSLRPGQGTHSNQPQHF | TRBJ1-5 | TRBV5-6 | TRBD1
CASSASRRKQFF | TRBJ2-1 | TRBV6-5 | .
CASSRTGTIRNTEAFF | TRBJ1-1 | TRBV21-1 | .
CASEGTGRYEQYF | TRBJ2-7 | TRBV7-9 | TRBD1
CASSSIIYNEQFF | TRBJ2-1 | TRBV5-4 | .
CASSQEGRNSGNTIYF | TRBJ1-3 | TRBV4-1 | .
CAWRSGGYGYTF | TRBJ1-2 | TRBV30 | TRBD1
CASSVGQGASGANVLTF | TRBJ2-6 | TRBV18 | TRBD1
CASSPPGAQPQHF | TRBJ1-5 | TRBV11-3 | .
CASSAGTGKWSNQPQHF | TRBJ1-5 | TRBV6-1 | TRBD1
CASSHPMGEAFF | TRBJ1-1 | TRBV6-5 | .
CAWSVSGLEQYF | TRBJ2-7 | TRBV30 | .
CASSFLRMTSGRGSTGELFF | TRBJ2-2 | TRBV5-8 | TRBD2
CASSSQGSRSYEQYF | TRBJ2-7 | TRBV9 | .
CASSTRLAGGADTQYF | TRBJ2-3 | TRBV3-1/TRBV3-2 | TRBD2
CASTRRDSSYNEQFF | TRBJ2-1 | TRBV6-5 | TRBD1
CSARPMREQYF | TRBJ2-7 | TRBV20-1 | .
CASSEVPSATYEQYF | TRBJ2-7 | TRBV6-4 | .
CASSTGQGNIQYF | TRBJ2-4 | TRBV18 | TRBD1
CASSQDQGTTEAFF | TRBJ1-1 | TRBV4-1 | .
CATAPTRINQPQHF | TRBJ1-5 | TRBV6-6 | .
CASRSTTGGGNTIYF | TRBJ1-3 | TRBV6-5 | TRBD1
CASSSHTEAFF | TRBJ1-1 | TRBV11-2 | .
CASSQVLGEKLFF | TRBJ1-4 | TRBV3-1/TRBV3-2 | .
CASSRSYLGTNQPQHF | TRBJ1-5 | TRBV4-1 | .
CASSLRDRYEQYF | TRBJ2-7 | TRBV12-3/TRBV12-4 | TRBD1
CSAPIWVPGDTEAFF | TRBJ1-1 | TRBV29-1 | .
CAISLSGNTIYF | TRBJ1-3 | TRBV10-3 | .